This is a list of T cell receptor beta chains from one sample in a study of T cells in Graves' hyperthyroidism and ophthalmopathy. Each CDR3 protein is one row after TCRdb ran MiXCR on the multiplex PCR reads. Found here are around 600,000 distinct CDR3 sequences, approximately 15% of them singletons; the top ten hold roughly 7%. Sequencing used blood. These receptors all stem from a woman younger than 30 with Graves' ophthalmopathy. Both conserved end residues are part of each CDR3. Each record gives: CDR3 length, D gene, clone size, J gene, V gene, CDR3 protein, CDR3 DNA. A D gene is named only where the DNA matches it firmly. Size is stated for part of the rows, as once, few or many counts, or as a class when the clone is expanded.

14 . . TRBJ1-1 TRBV7-9 CASSLVLPGTEAFF TGTGCCAGCAGCTTAGTCCTTCCTGGGACTGAAGCTTTCTTT
15 . many TRBJ1-5 TRBV6-5 CASSYSGQFNQPQHF TGTGCCAGCAGTTACTCTGGACAGTTCAATCAGCCCCAGCATTTT
15 . many TRBJ2-3 TRBV24-1 CATSGGGRGTDTQYF TGTGCCACCAGTGGGGGTGGGAGAGGGACAGATACGCAGTATTTT
15 TRBD2 many TRBJ2-2 TRBV7-8 CASTRLAGPTGELFF TGTGCCAGCACCCGACTAGCGGGACCCACCGGGGAGCTGTTTTTT
13 TRBD1 once TRBJ2-7 TRBV29-1 CSVDGTGESEQYF TGCAGCGTTGACGGGACAGGGGAGTCGGAGCAGTACTTC
15 TRBD1 few TRBJ1-4 TRBV28 CASSARDRGPRKLFF TGTGCCAGCAGTGCCCGGGACAGGGGGCCCAGAAAACTGTTTTTT
16 TRBD1 . TRBJ1-5 TRBV5-6 CASSLYRDSKGQPQHF TGTGCCAGCAGCTTATACCGGGACAGCAAAGGTCAGCCCCAGCATTTT
12 . many TRBJ1-2 TRBV7-9 CASSGAAYGYTF TGTGCCAGCAGTGGGGCAGCCTATGGCTACACCTTC
16 TRBD2 many TRBJ2-7 TRBV6-2/TRBV6-3 CASSYSTSRGSYEQYF TGTGCCAGCAGTTACTCGACTAGCCGGGGCTCCTACGAGCAGTACTTC
14 . few TRBJ2-1 TRBV5-8 CASMTRGSHNEQFF TGTGCCAGCATGACCCGGGGGAGTCACAATGAGCAGTTCTTC
14 . few TRBJ2-3 TRBV20-1 CSAREPESTDTQYF TGCAGTGCTAGAGAACCAGAAAGCACAGATACGCAGTATTTT
15 . many TRBJ2-1 TRBV27 CASSFGGGQYNEQFF TGTGCCAGCAGTTTCGGCGGAGGCCAATACAATGAGCAGTTCTTC
15 TRBD1 few TRBJ2-1 TRBV5-5 CASSLRDRGGRRQFF TGTGCCAGCAGCCTCCGGGACAGGGGGGGAAGGCGGCAGTTCTTC
14 . many TRBJ2-4 TRBV28 CASSLNGAKNIQYF TGTGCCAGCAGTTTAAACGGGGCCAAAAACATTCAGTACTTC
13 . many TRBJ2-1 TRBV7-2 CASSPGSFNEQFF TGTGCCAGCAGCCCCGGGAGTTTCAATGAGCAGTTCTTC
14 TRBD1 . TRBJ1-2 TRBV2 CASRDRGRAARYTF TGTGCCAGCAGAGACAGGGGGCGGGCCGCCAGGTATACCTTC
13 . many TRBJ1-2 TRBV30 CAWSPTSNYGYTF TGTGCCTGGAGCCCGACGTCAAACTATGGCTACACCTTC
14 . many TRBJ1-1 TRBV29-1 CSGGIGTQNTEAFF TGCAGCGGGGGGATTGGGACACAGAACACTGAAGCTTTCTTT
15 . many TRBJ2-4 TRBV6-1 CASSVSRIAKNIQYF TGTGCCAGCAGTGTCTCTCGCATAGCCAAAAACATTCAGTACTTC
18 TRBD2 . TRBJ2-1 TRBV9 CASSLSERELAGKVEQFF TGTGCCAGCAGCCTTTCAGAGAGGGAACTAGCGGGAAAGGTCGAGCAGTTCTTC
15 TRBD1 many TRBJ2-1 TRBV7-3 CASSLGGTGANEQFF TGTGCCAGCAGCTTAGGCGGGACAGGGGCCAATGAGCAGTTCTTC
12 . many TRBJ2-7 TRBV12-3/TRBV12-4 CASSYGDYEQYF TGTGCCAGCAGTTACGGAGACTACGAGCAGTACTTC
16 TRBD1 . TRBJ1-5 TRBV6-2/TRBV6-3 CASSLNRGIGNQPQHF TGTGCCAGCAGTTTGAACAGGGGGATCGGCAATCAGCCCCAGCATTTT
13 . many TRBJ2-7 TRBV5-6 CASSYGQIYEQYF TGTGCCAGCAGCTACGGACAGATCTACGAGCAGTACTTC
13 . many TRBJ1-5 TRBV12-3/TRBV12-4 CASSLTGTQPQHF TGTGCCAGCAGCCTCACAGGGACTCAGCCCCAGCATTTT
15 TRBD1 many TRBJ2-7 TRBV6-1 CASSTPGQGSYEQYF TGTGCCAGCAGCACCCCGGGACAGGGATCCTACGAGCAGTACTTC
13 . . TRBJ2-5 TRBV29-1 CSGEGDGEETQYF TGCAGCGGTGAAGGGGACGGAGAAGAGACCCAGTACTTC
15 . few TRBJ1-1 TRBV6-1 CASSEGNTGGIEAFF TGTGCCAGCAGTGAAGGAAATACGGGAGGAATTGAAGCTTTCTTT
14 TRBD2 many TRBJ2-3 TRBV20-1 CSANRAGSTDTQYF TGCAGTGCTAATCGAGCGGGGAGCACAGATACGCAGTATTTT
16 TRBD2 few TRBJ2-1 TRBV9 CASSVRGGSSYNEQFF TGTGCCAGCAGCGTCCGAGGCGGGAGCTCCTACAATGAGCAGTTCTTC
19 TRBD1 . TRBJ1-2 TRBV7-8 CASSSVPGQGMRANYGYTF TGTGCCAGCAGCTCAGTCCCGGGACAGGGTATGAGAGCTAACTATGGCTACACCTTC
15 TRBD2 few TRBJ2-5 TRBV28 CASSLWTSAQETQYF TGTGCCAGCAGTCTCTGGACTAGCGCGCAAGAGACCCAGTACTTC
17 TRBD2 . TRBJ2-2 TRBV9 CASSPGASGRMTGELFF TGTGCCAGCTCCCCCGGGGCTAGCGGGAGGATGACCGGGGAGCTGTTTTTT
12 TRBD1 few TRBJ2-1 TRBV6-1 CASSLQGAEQFF TGTGCCAGCAGTTTACAGGGGGCCGAGCAGTTCTTC
13 . many TRBJ2-1 TRBV11-2 CASSLRRYNEQFF TGTGCCAGCAGCTTACGTAGGTACAATGAGCAGTTCTTC
16 . many TRBJ2-7 TRBV7-9 CASSSRGLSSSYEQYF TGTGCCAGCAGCTCCCGGGGCCTTTCGAGCTCCTACGAGCAGTACTTC
18 TRBD1 few TRBJ2-6 TRBV30 CAWSSRDSSHPGANVLTF TGTGCCTGGAGTTCCCGGGACAGTTCCCACCCTGGGGCCAACGTCCTGACTTTC
11 . many TRBJ2-1 TRBV12-3/TRBV12-4 CASSLSYEQFF TGTGCCAGCAGTTTGTCCTATGAGCAGTTCTTC
12 . many TRBJ2-7 TRBV28 CASSLWRVEQYF TGTGCCAGCAGTTTATGGCGGGTCGAGCAGTACTTC
13 . many TRBJ2-7 TRBV7-9 CASSLTLTYEQYF TGTGCCAGCAGCTTAACGCTGACCTACGAGCAGTACTTC
19 TRBD2 many TRBJ2-3 TRBV7-2 CASSLVGWPSGARTDTQYF TGTGCCAGCAGCTTAGTCGGCTGGCCTAGCGGGGCACGCACAGATACGCAGTATTTT
11 . many TRBJ2-7 TRBV30 CAWGRGYEQYF TGTGCCTGGGGACGGGGCTACGAGCAGTACTTC
15 . . TRBJ1-1 TRBV7-2 CASSSVAGAKARAFF TGTGCCAGCAGCTCCGTTGCAGGGGCGAAGGCTCGAGCTTTCTTT
16 . many TRBJ1-6 TRBV19 CASSSQQGWGNSPLHF TGTGCCAGTAGTTCACAACAGGGATGGGGGAATTCACCCCTCCACTTT
13 . many TRBJ1-5 TRBV30 CAWSDGSNQPQHF TGTGCCTGGAGTGACGGTAGCAATCAGCCCCAGCATTTT
14 . . TRBJ2-1 TRBV27 CASSKKAKYNEQFF TGTGCCAGCAGTAAAAAAGCAAAATACAATGAGCAGTTCTTC
16 TRBD2 many TRBJ2-1 TRBV5-1 CASSLDSGSWYNEQFF TGCGCCAGCAGCTTGGATAGCGGGAGTTGGTACAATGAGCAGTTCTTC
16 TRBD1 many TRBJ2-1 TRBV7-3 CASSSRRTGNRNEQFF TGTGCCAGCAGTTCGCGGAGGACAGGGAATAGGAATGAGCAGTTCTTC
16 TRBD2 . TRBJ2-1 TRBV4-2 CVSSQASGRAGNEQFF TGTGTCAGCAGCCAAGCAAGCGGGAGGGCCGGCAATGAGCAGTTCTTC
18 TRBD1 many TRBJ2-3 TRBV24-1 CATSDRNPGQGDADTQYF TGTGCCACCAGTGACCGCAACCCTGGGCAGGGGGATGCAGATACGCAGTATTTT
16 . many TRBJ2-7 TRBV5-6 CASSLVVSAGHYEQYF TGTGCCAGCAGCTTGGTGGTCTCGGCAGGGCACTACGAGCAGTACTTC
15 . . TRBJ2-5 TRBV7-7 CASSLAAGYQETQYF TGTGCTAGCAGCTTAGCGGCAGGGTACCAAGAGACCCAGTACTTC
15 TRBD1 many TRBJ2-5 TRBV7-9 CASSIPDRGQETQYF TGTGCCAGCAGCATACCCGACAGGGGACAAGAGACCCAGTACTTC
12 TRBD1 many TRBJ2-1 TRBV29-1 CSAGTEYNEQFF TGCAGCGCCGGGACAGAATACAATGAGCAGTTCTTC
16 TRBD1 . TRBJ2-5 TRBV9 CASSLRGGALLETQYF TGTGCCAGCAGCCTCCGAGGGGGCGCGTTACTAGAGACCCAGTACTTC